This T cell receptor (beta chain) was profiled in a study of blood T cell repertoires in COVID-19. Study-wide context: T cells, B-cell-depleted T cells, or PBMCs provided the cDNA or gDNA that served as material.

Assay: immunoSEQ multiplex PCR; the TCRdb copy retains only in-frame clones and omits some. The data contain about 30,000 clones, around 87% of them singletons. The CDR3 contains 16 residues. CDR1 and CDR2 from the germline V gene are SEHNR and FQNEAQ (reference sequence). Trimming removed 7 bases from V and 6 bases from J; junction bases left unmatched: 8. This TCR was sampled from a human donor in a cohort sampled during active COVID-19. The donor label of this sample is uncertain. The rearrangement links TRBV7-9 to TRBJ1-6; TRBD1 matches 11 bases. Sequencing was performed on peripheral blood. This CDR3 reads CASIGQGALSNSPLHF. In DNA form, the CDR3 reads TGTGCCAGCATCGGACAGGGGGCGCTTAGTAATTCACCCCTCCACTTT.